This T cell receptor beta chain was profiled in a study of regulatory T cells in long-lasting Graves disease. Noted time point: persistent/refractory GD, antithyroid drugs over 5 years with positive TRAb. PBMC RNA was the source of the TCR library. The collection involved drawing nine milliliters of peripheral blood into EDTA tubes. Through Arm-PCR of CDR3 regions and iRepertoire HTBI primers, TCR beta libraries were built. MiXCR, applied by TCRdb to the multiplex PCR reads, yields one record per CDR3 protein. Here the sample spans 350,000 to 500,000 distinct CDR3 sequences, 21% being singletons. Details on this clonotype: What it binds is not known.

The ends lost 3 bases at V and 5 bases at J; junction bases unmatched: 6. The CDR3 loop spans 13 amino acids. Germline CDR1 and CDR2: SQVTM and ANQGSEA. Study-level points and caveats: Newly diagnosed disease favored TRBV20-1 and TRBJ2-1 over persistent disease.

The chain is built from TRBV29-1 and TRBJ1-2, with 7 bases identical to TRBD1. The source of this sequence is a female donor with Graves disease. The input for sequencing was peripheral blood mononuclear cells (PBMCs), taken when the disease was refractory, from a patient treated with antithyroid drugs. In nucleotides, the CDR3 is TGCAGCGTTGACCGCCGGGACAGTTATGGCTACACCTTC. Protein sequence: CSVDRRDSYGYTF.